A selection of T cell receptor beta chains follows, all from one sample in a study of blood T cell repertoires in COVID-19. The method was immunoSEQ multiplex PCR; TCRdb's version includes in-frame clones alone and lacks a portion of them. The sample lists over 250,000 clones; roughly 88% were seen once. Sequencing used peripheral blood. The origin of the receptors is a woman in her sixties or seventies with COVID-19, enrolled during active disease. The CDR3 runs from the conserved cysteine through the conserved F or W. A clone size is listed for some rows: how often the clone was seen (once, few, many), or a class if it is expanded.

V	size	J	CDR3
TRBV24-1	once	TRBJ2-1	CATSDSTFGASSYNEQFF
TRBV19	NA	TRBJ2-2	CASSPGKGGTNTGELFF
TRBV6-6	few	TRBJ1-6	CASSRYLPGQGDSPLHF
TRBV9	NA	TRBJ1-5	CASSPSPSTGQPQHF
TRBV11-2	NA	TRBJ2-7	CASSSTGTVGYEQYF
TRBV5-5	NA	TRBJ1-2	CASSLSGGVRDAF
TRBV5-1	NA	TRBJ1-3	CASSLGLGPSLSDSGNTIYF
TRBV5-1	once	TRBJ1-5	CASSPGEHDQPQHF
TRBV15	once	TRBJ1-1	CATSRIGSTEAFF
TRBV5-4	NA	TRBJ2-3	CASSLEPKTDTQYF
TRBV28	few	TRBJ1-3	CASIGVPRSGNTIYF
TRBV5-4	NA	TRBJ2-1	CASSPEQNGQHNDQFF
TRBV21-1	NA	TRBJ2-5	CASIQFLRLSETQYF
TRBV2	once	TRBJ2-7	CASSEPGEPTYEQYF
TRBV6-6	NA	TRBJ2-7	CASRQATSGVYEQYF
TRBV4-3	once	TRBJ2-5	CASSPGTSGSRETQYF
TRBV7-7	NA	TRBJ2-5	CASSLVAGGMETQYF
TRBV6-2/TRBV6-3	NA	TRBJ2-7	CASSGTNIYEQYF
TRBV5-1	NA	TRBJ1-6	CASSFQAGNSPLHF
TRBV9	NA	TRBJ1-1	CASSPQVSNTEAFF
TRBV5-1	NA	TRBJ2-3	CASSLSSGRASDTQYF
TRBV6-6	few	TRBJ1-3	CASSRQQGNGNTIYF
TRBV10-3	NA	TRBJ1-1	CAIKGTGTLNTEAFF
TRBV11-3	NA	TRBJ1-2	CASSLDLPDSLRGYTF
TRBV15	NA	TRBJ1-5	CATSRLETGGRRGYSNQPQHF
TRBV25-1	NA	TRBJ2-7	CASSVDTSYEQYF
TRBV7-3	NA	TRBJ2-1	CASSLLAGQSYNEQFF
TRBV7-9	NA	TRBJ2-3	CASSWGLPSTDTQYF
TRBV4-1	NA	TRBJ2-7	CASSQGLGGGPYEQYF
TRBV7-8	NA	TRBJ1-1	CASSLPGTLTEAFF
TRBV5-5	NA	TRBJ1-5	CASSLGRRDNQPQHF